Listed below are T cell receptor beta chains from one sample, sequenced in a study of T cell responses to AZD1222 COVID-19 vaccine. Profiled with immunoSEQ multiplex PCR; TCRdb holds only in-frame clones, not every one. The sample yields over 100,000 clones, about nine tenths seen once. The material sequenced was peripheral blood, taken on day 0 of AZD1222 vaccination. Receptors were obtained from an adult in good health. Both conserved end residues are part of each CDR3. The D gene is left open where the match is weak. Only some rows state a clone size, as once, few, many or a class for expanded clones.

d_gene	v_gene	j_gene	abundance	CDR3nt	CDR3aa
NA	TRBV19	TRBJ1-6	NA	TGTGCCAGTAGTATCGGGGTCGTGGGGTCACCCCTCCACTTT	CASSIGVVGSPLHF
NA	TRBV7-9	TRBJ1-1	once	TGTGCCAGCAGCTCCCCTACTGAAGCTTTCTTT	CASSSPTEAFF
NA	TRBV15	TRBJ1-1	NA	TGTGCCACCAGCAGAGTTGGGAACACTGAAGCTTTCTTT	CATSRVGNTEAFF
NA	TRBV6-1	TRBJ2-5	NA	TGTGCCAGCAGTGAACCCCCCGAGGGCCGTCCTAAAGGGACCCAGTACTTC	CASSEPPEGRPKGTQYF
TRBD1	TRBV29-1	TRBJ1-3	once	TGCAGCGTCCTGACAGGGTATGGAAACACCATATATTTT	CSVLTGYGNTIYF
NA	TRBV11-2	TRBJ1-1	NA	TGTGCCAGCAGCCCCGCATTGGGGGGAGGAACTGAAGCTTTCTTT	CASSPALGGGTEAFF
NA	TRBV10-3	TRBJ1-1	NA	TGTGCCATCAGCTATTCAGGTATAGCTTTCTTT	CAISYSGIAFF
TRBD1	TRBV7-9	TRBJ2-7	few	TGTGCCAGCAGCCCGCGCAGGGACAGCGAGCAGTACTTC	CASSPRRDSEQYF
NA	TRBV6-5	TRBJ1-1	NA	TGTGCCAGCAGGGGCCAATGGGCAGGGTACGCTTTCTTT	CASRGQWAGYAFF
NA	TRBV7-2	TRBJ1-6	NA	TGTGCCAGCAGCCTAACAACAGGGAGGAATTCACCCCTCCACTTT	CASSLTTGRNSPLHF
NA	TRBV27	TRBJ2-2	NA	TGTGCCAGCAGTTTTTTGACAGCGAACACCGGGGAGCTGTTTTTT	CASSFLTANTGELFF
NA	TRBV3-1/TRBV3-2	TRBJ1-3	NA	TGTGCCAGTAATACCCCCCCAGGAAACACCATATATTTT	CASNTPPGNTIYF
NA	TRBV18	TRBJ1-2	NA	TGTGCCAGCTCACCATTCCGGGACACTCGCAACTATGGCTACACCTTC	CASSPFRDTRNYGYTF
NA	TRBV20-1	TRBJ1-2	NA	TGCAGTGCTAGTTCAGGACCAGCTTATACTGGCTACACCTTC	CSASSGPAYTGYTF
NA	TRBV5-6	TRBJ1-6	NA	TGTGCCAGCAGGTTGAGAACATCCGGGACGGGGAATTCACCCCTCCACTTT	CASRLRTSGTGNSPLHF
NA	TRBV4-1	TRBJ1-3	NA	TGCGCCAGCAGCCAAACAGGGAGCTCTGGAAACACCATATATTTT	CASSQTGSSGNTIYF
TRBD1	TRBV4-3	TRBJ1-1	NA	TGCGCCAGCAGCCAAGACAGCGTTGACAGGGGGACTGAAGCTTTCTTT	CASSQDSVDRGTEAFF
NA	TRBV12-3/TRBV12-4	TRBJ1-5	NA	TGTGCCAGCAGTCCAGGGGCTCGTCAGCCCCAGCATTTT	CASSPGARQPQHF
NA	TRBV2	TRBJ2-7	once	TGTGCCAGCAGGGGGGTCGAGCAGTACTTC	CASRGVEQYF
NA	TRBV30	TRBJ2-1	NA	TGTGCCTGGAGGCCCGACTACAGCATCAATGAGCAGTTCTTC	CAWRPDYSINEQFF
NA	TRBV4-1	TRBJ1-1	NA	TGCGCCAGCAGCCAGACAGATATGAACACTGAAGCTTTCTTT	CASSQTDMNTEAFF
TRBD1	TRBV7-7	TRBJ1-4	NA	TGTGCCAGCAGAGGTTCGGGACAGGAATCAACTAATGAAAAACTGTTTTTT	CASRGSGQESTNEKLFF
NA	TRBV5-4	TRBJ1-1	NA	TGTGCCAGCAGGGAGGGACACATGAACACTGAAGCTTTCTTT	CASREGHMNTEAFF
NA	TRBV4-2	TRBJ1-2	NA	TGTGCCAGCAGCCAAGACAGCCCCGGTGGCTACACCTTC	CASSQDSPGGYTF
TRBD1	TRBV19	TRBJ1-3	NA	TGTGCCAGTAGTAAACCGGGACAGTCTGGAAACACCATATATTTT	CASSKPGQSGNTIYF
NA	TRBV15	TRBJ2-2	NA	TGTGCCACCAGCAGAGGATACCCCCGTATCGGGACCGGGGAGCTGTTTTTT	CATSRGYPRIGTGELFF
NA	TRBV5-1	TRBJ2-3	few	TGCGCCAGCAGTGACCTCGAGGGAGATACGCAGTATTTT	CASSDLEGDTQYF
NA	TRBV9	TRBJ1-1	NA	TGTGCCAGCAGCGTAGGGGGGCCGTGGGGCACTGAAGCTTTCTTT	CASSVGGPWGTEAFF
TRBD1	TRBV2	TRBJ2-7	NA	TGTGCCAGCACACCCACGGACAGGGATCTTCGGGGCGAGCAGTACTTC	CASTPTDRDLRGEQYF
TRBD1	TRBV6-5	TRBJ1-2	NA	TGTGCCAGCAGGTGGGACAGTCTAAGTGGCTACACCTTC	CASRWDSLSGYTF
TRBD1	TRBV27	TRBJ1-1	NA	TGTGCCAGCAGGTCGACAGGGGGCATGGGGGGAGCTTTCTTT	CASRSTGGMGGAFF
NA	TRBV5-4	TRBJ1-1	NA	TGTGCCAGCGGAAGGACAGACGACACTGAAGCTTTCTTT	CASGRTDDTEAFF
NA	TRBV7-9	TRBJ2-3	once	TGTGCCAGCAGCTTCGCAGGGGCCCCAGATACGCAGTATTTT	CASSFAGAPDTQYF
TRBD1	TRBV6-6	TRBJ1-6	NA	TGTGCCAGCAGTCCGAGCGGGACAGGGAATTCACCCCTCCACTTT	CASSPSGTGNSPLHF
NA	TRBV5-8	TRBJ1-1	NA	TGTGCCAGCAGCTTCTGGGGGACTGAAGCTTTCTTT	CASSFWGTEAFF
NA	TRBV6-5	TRBJ2-7	NA	TGTGCCAGCAGTTACTCGAACCAAAACGGGCAGTACTTC	CASSYSNQNGQYF
TRBD1	TRBV6-1	TRBJ2-7	NA	TGTGCCAGCAGTGAGGGGACAGGTTGGTACAACTCCTACGAGCAGTACTTC	CASSEGTGWYNSYEQYF
NA	TRBV20-1	TRBJ1-5	NA	TGCAGTGCTAGTCGCAGGGAAACAAGCAATCAGCCCCAGCATTTT	CSASRRETSNQPQHF
NA	TRBV19	TRBJ1-6	NA	TGTGCCAGTAGTCCAGGGTTCGTTAATTCACCCCTCCACTTT	CASSPGFVNSPLHF
NA	TRBV24-1	TRBJ1-2	NA	TGTGCCACCATTGGGTTCCCGGGCTACACCTTC	CATIGFPGYTF
NA	TRBV15	TRBJ2-5	few	TGTGCCACCAGCAGGGCCCTTGGGGAGACCCAGTACTTC	CATSRALGETQYF
NA	TRBV6-5	TRBJ2-2	NA	TGTGCCAGCCTCACAGCGAACACCGGGGAGCTGTTTTTT	CASLTANTGELFF
NA	TRBV18	TRBJ2-5	once	TGTGCCAGCTCACCACAACGGAAGCAAGAGACCCAGTACTTC	CASSPQRKQETQYF
NA	TRBV19	TRBJ2-2	NA	TGTGCCAGTAGCACGAACACCGGGGAGCTGTTTTTT	CASSTNTGELFF
NA	TRBV5-1	TRBJ2-3	NA	TGCGCCAGCAGCTTGGAGGGGGGTCCGAAAATCACAGATACGCAGTATTTT	CASSLEGGPKITDTQYF
NA	TRBV5-5	TRBJ2-1	once	TGTGCCAGCAGCCCGAGACTAAGTGTAGTCTATGAGCAGTTCTTC	CASSPRLSVVYEQFF
NA	TRBV10-1	TRBJ1-2	NA	TGCGCCAGCAGTGAGTCGGGTCTACAGTATGGCTACACCTTC	CASSESGLQYGYTF
TRBD2	TRBV6-1	TRBJ2-3	NA	TGTGCCAGCAGTGAACTAGCGGGGGGGCCAGATACGCAGTATTTT	CASSELAGGPDTQYF
NA	TRBV6-1	TRBJ1-3	NA	TGTGCCAGCAGTGAAGCAATAGGTCTGTCTGGAAACACCATATATTTT	CASSEAIGLSGNTIYF
NA	TRBV5-1	TRBJ1-1	NA	TGCGCCAGCAGCCGGACGGGCACTGAAGCTTTCTTT	CASSRTGTEAFF
NA	TRBV5-1	TRBJ1-1	once	TGCGCCAGCAGCCCGGTCTTTAGGGGAGGTGCCGGTGAAGCTTTCTTT	CASSPVFRGGAGEAFF
NA	TRBV6-5	TRBJ1-1	once	TGTGCCAGCGGTCCGAACCGTAACACTGAAGCTTTCTTT	CASGPNRNTEAFF
NA	TRBV4-2	TRBJ2-6	once	TGTGCCAGCAGCCAAGATGTCCCCACCCTCTCTGGGGCCAACGTCCTGACTTTC	CASSQDVPTLSGANVLTF
TRBD1	TRBV19	TRBJ1-3	NA	TGTGCCATCCGGGACAGGGGGCCTGGAAACACCATATATTTT	CAIRDRGPGNTIYF
TRBD2	TRBV3-1/TRBV3-2	TRBJ2-1	NA	TGTGCCAGCAGCCAAGAGGCTAGCGGGGGGGCGAAGTTCTTC	CASSQEASGGAKFF
TRBD1	TRBV18	TRBJ2-2	NA	TGTGCCAGCTCACCAAATTGGGACAGGAGTGGCGCCGGGGAGCTGTTTTTT	CASSPNWDRSGAGELFF
TRBD2	TRBV4-3	TRBJ2-3	few	TGCGCCAGCAGCCAATGGCGGGGGTCTCCCACAGATACGCAGTATTTT	CASSQWRGSPTDTQYF